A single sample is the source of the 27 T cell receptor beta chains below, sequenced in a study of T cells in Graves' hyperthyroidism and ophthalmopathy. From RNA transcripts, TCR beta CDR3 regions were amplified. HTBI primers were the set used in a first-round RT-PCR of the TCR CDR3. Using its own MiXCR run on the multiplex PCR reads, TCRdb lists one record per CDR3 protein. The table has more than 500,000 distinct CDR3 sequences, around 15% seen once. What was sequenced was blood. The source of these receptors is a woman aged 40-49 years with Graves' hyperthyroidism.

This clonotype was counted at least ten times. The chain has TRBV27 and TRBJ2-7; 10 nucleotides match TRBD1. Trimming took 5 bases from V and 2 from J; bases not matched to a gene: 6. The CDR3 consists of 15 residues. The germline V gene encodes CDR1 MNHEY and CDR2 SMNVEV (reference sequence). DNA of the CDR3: TGTGCCAGCAGTCCCGGGACAGGGGTTCCCTACGAGCAGTACTTC. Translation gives CASSPGTGVPYEQYF.

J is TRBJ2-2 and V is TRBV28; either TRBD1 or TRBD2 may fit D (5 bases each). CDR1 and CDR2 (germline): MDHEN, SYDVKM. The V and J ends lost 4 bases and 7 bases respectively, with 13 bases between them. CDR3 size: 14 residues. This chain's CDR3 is CASSSGTQVGELFF. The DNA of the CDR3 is TGTGCCAGCAGTTCGGGGACCCAGGTCGGGGAGCTGTTTTTT.

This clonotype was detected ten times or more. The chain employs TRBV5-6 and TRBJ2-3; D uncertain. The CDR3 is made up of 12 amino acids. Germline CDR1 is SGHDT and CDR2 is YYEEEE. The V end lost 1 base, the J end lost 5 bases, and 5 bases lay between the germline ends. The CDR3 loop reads CASSLNGDTQYF. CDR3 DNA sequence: TGTGCCAGCAGCTTGAACGGAGATACGCAGTATTTT.

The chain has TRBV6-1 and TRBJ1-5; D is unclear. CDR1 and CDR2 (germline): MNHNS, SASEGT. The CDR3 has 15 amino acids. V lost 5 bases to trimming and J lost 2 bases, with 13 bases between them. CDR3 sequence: CASSPIERGNQPQHF. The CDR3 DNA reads TGTGCCAGCAGTCCCATTGAACGGGGCAATCAGCCCCAGCATTTT.

The CDR3 bases are TGTGCCAGCAGTTACCCGACAGGGCGTTCACCCCTCCACTTT. Amino acid sequence: CASSYPTGRSPLHF. This chain joins TRBV6-2 or TRBV6-3 and TRBJ1-6, with 7 bases aligning to TRBD1. The V segment lost 2 bases and the J segment 9 bases; nucleotides outside the gene matches: 4. Germline V gene data show CDR1 as MNHEY and CDR2 as SVGEGT. The CDR3 length is 14 residues.

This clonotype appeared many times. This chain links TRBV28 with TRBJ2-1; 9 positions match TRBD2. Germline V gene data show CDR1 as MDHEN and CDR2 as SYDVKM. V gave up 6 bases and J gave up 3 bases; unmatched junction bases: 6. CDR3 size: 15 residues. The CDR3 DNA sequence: TGTGCCAGCAGCCGTAGCGGGAGCTTCTACAATGAGCAGTTCTTC. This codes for CASSRSGSFYNEQFF.

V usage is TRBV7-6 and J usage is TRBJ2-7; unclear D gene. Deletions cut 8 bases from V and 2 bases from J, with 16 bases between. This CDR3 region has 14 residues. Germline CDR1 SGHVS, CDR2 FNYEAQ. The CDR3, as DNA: TGTGCCAGCGGCCCGGCGTGGGCCCCCTACGAGCAGTACTTC. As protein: CASGPAWAPYEQYF.

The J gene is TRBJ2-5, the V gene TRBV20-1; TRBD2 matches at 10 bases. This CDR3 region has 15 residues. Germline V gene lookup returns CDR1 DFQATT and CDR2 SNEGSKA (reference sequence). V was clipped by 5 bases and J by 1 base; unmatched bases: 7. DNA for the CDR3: TGCAGTGCTCGGTGGATAGCGGGAGGCCAAGAGACCCAGTACTTC. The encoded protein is CSARWIAGGQETQYF.

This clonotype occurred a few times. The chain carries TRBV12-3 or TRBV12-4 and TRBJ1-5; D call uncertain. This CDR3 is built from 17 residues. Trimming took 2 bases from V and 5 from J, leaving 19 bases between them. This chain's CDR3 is CASSLWGLERVDQPQHF. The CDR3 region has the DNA TGTGCCAGCAGTTTATGGGGTCTTGAAAGGGTGGATCAGCCCCAGCATTTT.

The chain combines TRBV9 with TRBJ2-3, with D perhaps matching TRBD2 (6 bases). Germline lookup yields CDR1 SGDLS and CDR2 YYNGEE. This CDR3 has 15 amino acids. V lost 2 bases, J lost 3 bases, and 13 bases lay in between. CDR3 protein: CASSVPSRGTDTQYF. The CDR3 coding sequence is TGTGCCAGCAGCGTCCCAAGCCGGGGGACAGATACGCAGTATTTT. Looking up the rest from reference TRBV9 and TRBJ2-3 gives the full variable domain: DSGVTQTPKHLITATGQRVTLRCSPRSGDLSVYWYQQSLDQGLQFLIQYYNGEERAKGNILERFSAQQFPDLHSELNLSSLELGDSALYFCASSVPSRGTDTQYFGPGTRLTVL.

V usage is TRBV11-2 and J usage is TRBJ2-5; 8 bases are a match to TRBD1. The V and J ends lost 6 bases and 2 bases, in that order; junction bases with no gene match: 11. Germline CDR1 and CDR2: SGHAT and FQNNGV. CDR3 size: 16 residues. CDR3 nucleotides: TGTGCCAGCAGTCCAACCCCGGACAGGGCGCAAGAGACCCAGTACTTC. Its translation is CASSPTPDRAQETQYF.

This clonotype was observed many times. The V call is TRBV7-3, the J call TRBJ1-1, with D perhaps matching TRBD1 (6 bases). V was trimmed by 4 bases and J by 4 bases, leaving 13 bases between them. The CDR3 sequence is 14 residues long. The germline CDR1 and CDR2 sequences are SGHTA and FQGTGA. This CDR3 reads CASSSHRVGTEAFF. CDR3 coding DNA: TGTGCCAGCAGCTCCCACAGGGTCGGCACTGAAGCTTTCTTT.

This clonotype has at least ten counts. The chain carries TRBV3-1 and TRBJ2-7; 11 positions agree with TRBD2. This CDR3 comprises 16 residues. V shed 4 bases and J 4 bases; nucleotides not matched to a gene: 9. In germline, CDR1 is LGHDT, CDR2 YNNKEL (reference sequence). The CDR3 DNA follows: TGTGCCAGCAGCCGACAGCTCACTAGCGGGGGTTACGAGCAGTACTTC. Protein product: CASSRQLTSGGYEQYF.

The CDR3 bases are TGTGCCAGTAGCGGGACCCCCTCTGGGGCCAACGTCCTGACTTTC. This sequence encodes CASSGTPSGANVLTF. The gene calls are TRBV19 and TRBJ2-6, with D perhaps given as TRBD1 or TRBD2 (5 bases each). Trimming cost V 6 bases and J 0 bases, with 9 bases left between them. CDR3 length: 15 amino acids. Germline-derived CDR1 and CDR2 are LNHDA and SQIVND (reference sequence).

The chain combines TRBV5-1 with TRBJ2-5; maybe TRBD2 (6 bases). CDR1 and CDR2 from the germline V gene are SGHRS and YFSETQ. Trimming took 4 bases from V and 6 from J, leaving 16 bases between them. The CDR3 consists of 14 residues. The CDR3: CASSPYGGAKTQYF. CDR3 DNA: TGCGCCAGCAGCCCATACGGCGGGGCCAAGACCCAGTACTTC.

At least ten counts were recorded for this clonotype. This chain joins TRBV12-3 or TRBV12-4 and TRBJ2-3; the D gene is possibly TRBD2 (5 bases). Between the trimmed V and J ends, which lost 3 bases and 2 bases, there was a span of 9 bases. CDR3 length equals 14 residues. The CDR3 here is CASSFRRNTDTQYF. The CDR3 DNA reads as TGTGCCAGCAGTTTCCGGAGGAACACAGATACGCAGTATTTT.

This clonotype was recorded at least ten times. CDR3 DNA sequence: TGTGCCAGCCACCTCGGGGGTTTCGGCACAGATACGCAGTATTTT. This sequence encodes CASHLGGFGTDTQYF. V gene TRBV2 combines with J gene TRBJ2-3, with D possibly being TRBD2 (6 bases). This CDR3 spans 15 amino acids. Trimming removed 8 bases at V and 1 base at J, with 16 bases between. In germline, CDR1 is SNHLY, CDR2 FYNNEI.

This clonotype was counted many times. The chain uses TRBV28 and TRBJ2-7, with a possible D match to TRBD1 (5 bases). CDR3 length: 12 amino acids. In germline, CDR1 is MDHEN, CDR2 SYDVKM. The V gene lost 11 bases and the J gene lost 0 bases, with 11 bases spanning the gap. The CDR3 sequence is CAFGQNSYEQYF. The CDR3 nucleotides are TGTGCCTTCGGACAAAACTCCTACGAGCAGTACTTC.

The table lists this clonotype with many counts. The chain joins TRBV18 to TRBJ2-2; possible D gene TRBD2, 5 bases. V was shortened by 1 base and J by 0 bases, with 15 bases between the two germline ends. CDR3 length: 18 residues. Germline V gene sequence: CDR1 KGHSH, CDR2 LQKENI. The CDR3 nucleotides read TGTGCCAGCTCACCACTGCAGCGGACCCACGCGAACACCGGGGAGCTGTTTTTT. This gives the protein CASSPLQRTHANTGELFF.

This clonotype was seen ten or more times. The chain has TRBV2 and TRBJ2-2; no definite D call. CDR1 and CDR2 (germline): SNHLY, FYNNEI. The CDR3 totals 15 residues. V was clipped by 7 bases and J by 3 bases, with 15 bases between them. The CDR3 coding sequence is TGTGCCAGCAAAAGGCAAATATCCGACACCGGGGAGCTGTTTTTT. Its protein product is CASKRQISDTGELFF.

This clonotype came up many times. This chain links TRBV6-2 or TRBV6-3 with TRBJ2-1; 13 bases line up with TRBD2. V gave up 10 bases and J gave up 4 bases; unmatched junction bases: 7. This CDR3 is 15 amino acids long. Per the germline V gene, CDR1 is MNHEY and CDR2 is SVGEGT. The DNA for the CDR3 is TGTGCCACCCGGACTAGCGGGAGTCAGTACAATGAGCAGTTCTTC. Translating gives CATRTSGSQYNEQFF.

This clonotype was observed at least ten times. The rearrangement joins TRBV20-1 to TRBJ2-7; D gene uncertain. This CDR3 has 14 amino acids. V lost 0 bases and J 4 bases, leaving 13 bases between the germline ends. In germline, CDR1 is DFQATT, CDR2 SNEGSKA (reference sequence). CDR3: CSARDEVLIYEQYF. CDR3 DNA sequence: TGCAGTGCTAGAGATGAAGTTCTGATTTACGAGCAGTACTTC.

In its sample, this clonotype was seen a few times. This CDR3 reads CASSLARAPDTQYF. CDR3 DNA sequence: TGTGCCAGCAGCTTAGCCAGGGCTCCAGATACGCAGTATTTT. The V gene is TRBV7-8, the J gene TRBJ2-3, with D possibly TRBD1 on 5 matching bases. Germline V CDR1 and CDR2: SGHVS, FQNEAQ. V lost 0 bases, J lost 4 bases, and 8 bases lay in between. The CDR3 contains 14 residues. The full variable domain, with the rest looked up from reference TRBV7-8 and TRBJ2-3, is GAGVSQSPRYKVAKRGQDVALRCDPISGHVSLFWYQQALGQGPEFLTYFQNEAQLDKSGLPSDRFFAERPEGSVSTLKIQRTQQEDSAVYLCASSLARAPDTQYFGPGTRLTVL.

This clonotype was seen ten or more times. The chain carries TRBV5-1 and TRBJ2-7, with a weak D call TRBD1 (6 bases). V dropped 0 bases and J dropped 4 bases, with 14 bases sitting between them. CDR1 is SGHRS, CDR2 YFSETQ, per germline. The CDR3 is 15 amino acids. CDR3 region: CASSLVWGRGYEQYF. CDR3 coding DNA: TGCGCCAGCAGCTTGGTCTGGGGCAGGGGTTACGAGCAGTACTTC.

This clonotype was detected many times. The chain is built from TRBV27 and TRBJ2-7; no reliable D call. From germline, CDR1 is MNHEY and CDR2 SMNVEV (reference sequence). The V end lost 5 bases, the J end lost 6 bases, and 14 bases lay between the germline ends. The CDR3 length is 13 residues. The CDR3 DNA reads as TGTGCCAGCAGTCCCCTTTCGATCGGCGAGCAGTACTTC. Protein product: CASSPLSIGEQYF.

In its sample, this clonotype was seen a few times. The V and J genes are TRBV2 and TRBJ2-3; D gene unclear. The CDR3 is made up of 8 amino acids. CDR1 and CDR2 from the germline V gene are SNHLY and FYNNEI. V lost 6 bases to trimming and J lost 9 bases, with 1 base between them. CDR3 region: CASSTQYF. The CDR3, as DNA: TGTGCCAGCAGCACGCAGTATTTT.

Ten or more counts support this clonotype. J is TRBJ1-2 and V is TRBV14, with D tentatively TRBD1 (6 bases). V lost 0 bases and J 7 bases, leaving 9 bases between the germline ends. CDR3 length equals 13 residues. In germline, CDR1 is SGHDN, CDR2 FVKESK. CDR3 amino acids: CASSQDRGAGYTF. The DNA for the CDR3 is TGTGCCAGCAGCCAAGACAGGGGAGCTGGCTACACCTTC.